These 7 T cell receptor beta chains were all obtained from the same sample, sequenced in a study of control samples from healthy donors and cancer patients. Only in-frame clones appear in the TCRdb table, and some are missing; sequencing was by immunoSEQ multiplex PCR. This repertoire shows some 140,000 clones, more than 85% found once; its top ten account for just over 8.5%. The material sequenced was blood. The receptors originated from a woman in her twenties or thirties in good health.

In its sample, this clone was seen once. The chain employs TRBV7-3 and TRBJ2-2; tentative D call: TRBD2 (6 bases). This CDR3 has 15 residues. V lost 2 bases and J 4 bases, leaving 11 bases between the germline ends. From germline, CDR1 is SGHTA and CDR2 FQGTGA. DNA of the CDR3: TGTGCCAGCAGCTTAGTTGGGGGGAGCACCGGGGAGCTGTTTTTT. Its translation is CASSLVGGSTGELFF. The full variable domain, rest sourced from reference TRBV7-3 and TRBJ2-2, is GAGVSQTPSNKVTEKGKYVELRCDPISGHTALYWYRQSLGQGPEFLIYFQGTGAADDSGLPNDRFFAVRPEGSVSTLKIQRTERGDSAVYLCASSLVGGSTGELFFGEGSRLTVL.

The V and J genes are TRBV6-5 and TRBJ1-5; tentative D call: TRBD1 (5 bases). The V end was cut by 4 bases, the J end by 8 bases, with 12 bases between. Germline-derived CDR1 and CDR2 are MNHEY and SVGAGI. The CDR3 extends over 13 amino acids. The CDR3 DNA sequence: TGTGCCAGCAGTTTCGGGGGTGGGAAGCCCCAGCATTTT. Translation gives CASSFGGGKPQHF.

The rearrangement links TRBV19 to TRBJ1-5; the D is unclear. Germline V gene data show CDR1 as LNHDA and CDR2 as SQIVND (reference sequence). The CDR3 contains 15 residues. The germline V and J ends were trimmed by 1 base and 1 base, with 8 bases remaining between them. The CDR3 nucleotides read TGTGCCAGTAGTATAGGACGAGCGAGCAATCAGCCCCAGCATTTT. Encoded protein: CASSIGRASNQPQHF.

A single count supports this clone. The chain carries TRBV7-8 and TRBJ1-1, with D possibly being TRBD1 (5 bases). CDR3 length: 14 amino acids. V was shortened by 0 bases and J by 10 bases, with 15 bases between the two germline ends. Per germline, CDR1 SGHVS and CDR2 FQNEAQ. The CDR3 here is CASSLASATGPAFF. The CDR3 bases are TGTGCCAGCAGCTTAGCGTCGGCTACAGGTCCAGCTTTCTTT.

This clone was recorded a few times. This chain connects TRBV6-4 to TRBJ2-6, with 14 bases fitting TRBD2. The CDR3 consists of 19 residues. V lost 9 bases to trimming and J lost 0 bases; unmatched junction nucleotides: 10. Germline V lookup: CDR1 MRHNA, CDR2 SNTAGT. Here the CDR3 DNA reads TGTGCCAGTACCCCGGGCGGGACTAGCGGGAGCTCTGGGGCCAACGTCCTGACTTTC. It encodes CASTPGGTSGSSGANVLTF.

This chain connects TRBV7-8 to TRBJ2-7; D is possibly TRBD1 (6 bases). Germline CDR1 is SGHVS and CDR2 is FQNEAQ. V was pared by 1 base and J by 4 bases, with 14 bases between. The CDR3 has 15 residues. The CDR3 sequence: CASSLDRVGLYEQYF. The CDR3 nucleotides are TGTGCCAGCAGCTTAGACAGGGTGGGATTGTACGAGCAGTACTTC.

This chain connects TRBV19 to TRBJ1-6; D is ambiguous. This CDR3 region has 15 residues. V was shortened by 2 bases and J by 7 bases, with 12 bases between the two germline ends. CDR1 and CDR2 (germline): LNHDA, SQIVND (reference sequence). Here the CDR3 reads CASSISHGANSPLHF. The CDR3 bases are TGTGCCAGTAGTATAAGTCACGGCGCAAATTCACCCCTCCACTTT.